This T cell receptor beta chain was documented in a study of blood T cell repertoires in COVID-19. Study background: T cells, B-cell-depleted T cells, or PBMCs supplied cDNA or gDNA.

Original methodology: Reference gene primer amplification gave nucleated cell count estimates. Method: immunoSEQ multiplex PCR; TCRdb's copy keeps in-frame clones and lacks some. Clone size and V and J calls were adopted from that table, with D and trimming inferred from the DNA. The data show about 160,000 clones, more than 60% seen once. This sequence originates from a man in his 70s with acute or convalescent COVID-19. The source material was peripheral blood.

The CDR3 DNA reads TGTGCCAGCAGTCCAAGCGCCGTCCAGGGGGACGGCTACACCTTC. It translates to CASSPSAVQGDGYTF. V usage is TRBV3-1 (or the pseudogene TRBV3-2) and J usage is TRBJ1-2, with 7 bases matching TRBD1. The CDR3 sequence is 15 residues long. Germline loops: CDR1 LGHDT, CDR2 YNNKEL (reference sequence). Trimming at V came to 6 bases and at J to 8 bases, leaving 15 bases not matched to a gene.